One T cell receptor (beta chain) is described in this entry. This receptor's antigen is unknown. Base qualities are not recorded, but no much larger clone differs from it by a single base. These data come from a study of OX40 agonist ivuxolimab in advanced cancers. With regard to the full study: The costimulatory receptor OX40 (CD134) was targeted by ivuxolimab, a fully human IgG2 agonistic monoclonal antibody. Intravenous ivuxolimab was administered to patients every 2 weeks at six dose levels: 0.01, 0.1, 0.3, 1.5, 3 and 10 mg/kg. Of the approximately 50 patients in dose escalation, around 20 had hepatocellular carcinoma, some 15 had melanoma, 9 had renal cell carcinoma and 9 had head and neck cancer. A male proportion of 82.7% and a mean age of around 60 years, ranging from 23 to 79, were recorded for the dose-escalation cohort. Prior anti-PD-1, anti-PD-L1 or anti-CTLA-4 therapy was permitted, and checkpoint inhibitors had been received by 30% to 40% of dose-escalation patients. Three dose-escalation patients achieved partial responses, one with hepatocellular carcinoma and two with cutaneous melanoma. The point of sequencing TCRbeta in the periphery was to test whether ivuxolimab changed TCR sequence diversity and drove clonal T-cell expansion. The monotherapy dose-escalation portion (N of about 50 patients) of the phase I ivuxolimab trial is reported in the paper. Study-wide findings and limitations: At doses of 0.1 to 3.0 mg/kg, clonal expansion of both CD4+ and CD8+ T cells in blood was seen between baseline and week 6. Antigen specificity was not determined for the clonally expanded peripheral T cells. After ivuxolimab, more expanded clones were found on average in CD8+ T cells than in CD4+ T cells. Low levels of normalized T-cell clonal expansion were also seen in some nonresponding patients. In the 0.1-3.0 mg/kg groups, partial responders had among the lowest normalized peripheral clonal expansion, particularly in CD8+ T cells.

For sequencing of the TCRbeta CDR3 region, genomic DNA was extracted from the sorted cells. The immunoSEQ Assay was used to sequence the TCRbeta CDR3 regions. This immuneACCESS table, as held by TCRdb, lists in-frame sequences with V and J called but not all clones. Of the missing ones, under half trace to an unresolved V gene in checked studies; the others have no known cause. For this sample there are about 82,000 clones; 75% to 90% appear just once. The top ten clones comprise more than 0.7% of the sample. Patients with a history of autoimmune disease or receiving systemic immunosuppression were excluded from the trial. Peripheral blood for TCR sequencing was drawn from every dose cohort at baseline, at cycle 4 day 1 and at cycle 7 day 1. The samples were taken from a phase I, first-in-human, multicenter, open-label dose-escalation trial of ivuxolimab. The trial enrolled adults with locally advanced or metastatic head and neck squamous cell, hepatocellular, melanoma or renal cell carcinoma. CD4+ and CD8+ T cells were sorted separately from peripheral blood before TCR sequencing.

The germline V gene encodes CDR1 SGHTA and CDR2 FQGTGA. The CDR3 covers 13 residues, taking in both the cysteine and the phenylalanine. Left in the record is the CDR3 DNA by itself, 39 bases read in frame from the first base. V is clipped by 3 bases and J by 7 bases, and the sequence between their germline boundaries is 11 bases long. The V and J segments used are TRBV7-3 and TRBJ2-3; the D gene is not confidently resolved. Sequenced material: CD4+ or CD8+ T cells sorted from blood, taken in a trial of the OX40 agonist ivuxolimab. This TCR was recovered from an adult with an advanced solid tumor such as melanoma, head and neck, liver or kidney cancer. CDR3 protein: CASSFFGENTQYF. The base sequence is TGTGCCAGCAGCTTTTTTGGCGAAAATACGCAGTATTTT.